This is a list of T cell receptor beta chains from one sample in a study of identical twins. TCRdb independently ran MiXCR on the 5' RACE reads; one entry per CDR3 protein. The sample carries around 690,000 distinct CDR3 sequences, less than 25% recorded once. These data are also associated with another study on T cells expressing NK-cell markers.

The sequencing input was PBMCs. These receptors were taken from a woman aged 18-29 years in good health. Each CDR3 is given without its conserved first and last residue. Each record gives: V gene, D gene, J gene, CDR3 protein. A D gene is named only where the DNA matches it firmly.

>TRBV4-3|-|TRBJ2-1
ASSQAEEEGHNNEQF
>TRBV7-2|TRBD2|TRBJ2-1
ASSLATPSLAGVGDEQF
>TRBV30|TRBD2|TRBJ2-1
AWSNGGDEQF
>TRBV10-3|-|TRBJ1-2
AISESSQGYGYT
>TRBV6-5|TRBD1|TRBJ2-7
ASSRDSEQY
>TRBV14|-|TRBJ2-1
ASSQDPRGPYNEQF
>TRBV2|-|TRBJ1-1
ASSGSRGGTEAF
>TRBV9|TRBD2|TRBJ2-7
ASSGTLAGGAEQY
>TRBV29-1|-|TRBJ1-1
SVKPGAGTVAF
>TRBV10-3|TRBD2|TRBJ2-1
ATVPSGNNEQF
>TRBV20-1|-|TRBJ1-1
SAREGTITNTEAF
>TRBV10-1|TRBD1|TRBJ1-1
ASSPGQGATEAF
>TRBV12-3/TRBV12-4|-|TRBJ2-7
ASSPSDHEQY
>TRBV20-1|-|TRBJ2-1
SARLDWRRYNEQF
>TRBV5-6|-|TRBJ2-2
ASSLPTNTGELF